These 30 T cell receptor beta chains came from one sample sequenced in a study of blood T cell repertoires in COVID-19. Using immunoSEQ multiplex PCR, the repertoire was profiled, and TCRdb retains in-frame clones only, with some absent. The table lists about 160,000 clones, about four fifths of them singletons. Sequencing was performed on peripheral blood. These receptors came from a man between 65 and 85 years old who had recovered from COVID-19.

This clone was observed a handful of times. This chain connects TRBV24-1 to TRBJ2-5; TRBD1 might be the D (5 bases). Germline CDR1 KGHDR, CDR2 SFDVKD. The CDR3 extends over 15 amino acids. Trimming stripped 4 bases from V and 5 bases from J, with 16 bases between. The CDR3 DNA is TGTGCCACCAGTGACGCAAAGCAGGGTGGGGAGACCCAGTACTTC. The encoded protein is CATSDAKQGGETQYF.

The chain has TRBV6-2 or TRBV6-3 and TRBJ1-5; 7 nucleotides line up with TRBD1. Germline lookup yields CDR1 MNHEY and CDR2 SVGEGT. The CDR3 consists of 14 residues. The V gene end was trimmed by 5 bases and the J gene end by 2 bases; junction bases not matched to a gene: 3. The CDR3 here is CASSAQGGNQPQHF. The CDR3 nucleotides read TGTGCCAGCAGTGCCCAGGGGGGCAATCAGCCCCAGCATTTT.

The rearrangement uses TRBV12-3 or TRBV12-4 and TRBJ2-5; D is perhaps TRBD2 (5 bases). V was clipped by 7 bases and J by 5 bases, with 14 bases between them. The CDR3 has 13 residues. DNA for the CDR3: TGTGCCAGCACCTCACCGGGCGGGGAGACCCAGTACTTC. This gives the protein CASTSPGGETQYF.

V is TRBV6-2 or TRBV6-3 and J is TRBJ2-2, with TRBD2 identical over 7 bases. The length of the CDR3 is 17 residues. The germline CDR1 and CDR2 sequences are MNHEY and SVGEGT. Trimming cost V 2 bases and J 4 bases; bases outside gene matches: 10. CDR3 nucleotide sequence: TGTGCCAGCAGTTACGGGACTACCCGAGGGTTCACCGGGGAGCTGTTTTTT. It specifies CASSYGTTRGFTGELFF.

The rearrangement links TRBV10-3 to TRBJ1-2; possible D gene TRBD1, 5 bases. Germline loops: CDR1 ENHRY, CDR2 SYGVKD. This CDR3 is built from 13 residues. V was cut by 6 bases and J by 7 bases, with 15 bases left in between. The DNA for the CDR3 is TGTGCCATCAGAGGCAAGGGGCTGGGTGGCTACACCTTC. Translation: CAIRGKGLGGYTF.

V usage is TRBV7-9 and J usage is TRBJ2-1; D is unresolved. The germline V gene has CDR1 SEHNR and CDR2 FQNEAQ (reference sequence). The CDR3 is 12 residues long. V was pared by 5 bases and J by 8 bases, with 10 bases between. CDR3 loop: CASSLSWDEQFF. In nucleotides, the CDR3 is TGTGCCAGCAGCCTTAGCTGGGATGAGCAGTTCTTC.

This clone was observed a single time. J is TRBJ2-7 and V is TRBV19; D might be TRBD1 (5 bases). The CDR3 has 13 residues. V lost 6 bases and J lost 4, with 13 bases in between. Per the germline V gene, CDR1 is LNHDA and CDR2 is SQIVND (reference sequence). CDR3 sequence: CASSRQKGYEQYF. The CDR3 DNA reads as TGTGCCAGTAGCCGACAGAAGGGTTACGAGCAGTACTTC. Variable domain in full (rest from reference TRBV19 and TRBJ2-7): DGGITQSPKYLFRKEGQNVTLSCEQNLNHDAMYWYRQDPGQGLRLIYYSQIVNDFQKGDIAEGYSVSREKKESFPLTVTSAQKNPTAFYLCASSRQKGYEQYFGPGTRLTVT.

About this clone itself: Other nucleotide sequences in the sample specify the same CDR3. This rearrangement joins TRBV5-1 to TRBJ1-4, with 7 bases fitting TRBD1. The trim removed 4 bases at V and 4 bases at J, leaving 4 bases unmatched. This CDR3 region has 14 residues. The V gene's germline CDR1 is SGHRS and CDR2 YFSETQ. CDR3 sequence reads: CASSPTGDNEKLFF. CDR3 bases: TGCGCCAGCAGCCCAACAGGGGATAATGAAAAACTGTTTTTT.

The chain combines TRBV2 with TRBJ1-1; 8 positions agree with TRBD1. The CDR3 extends over 13 amino acids. Looked up from germline, CDR1 is SNHLY and CDR2 is FYNNEI. J gave up 3 bases and V 5 bases, and 2 bases lay outside the gene matches. CDR3 nucleotide sequence: TGTGCCAGCAGTACACAGGGGGACACTGAAGCTTTCTTT. Protein product: CASSTQGDTEAFF.

This clone has only one observation. The CDR3 protein is CASSLQGASGELFF. DNA for the CDR3: TGCGCCAGCAGCTTACAGGGGGCTTCCGGGGAGCTGTTTTTT. The chain carries TRBV5-1 and TRBJ2-2, with 9 nucleotides matching TRBD1. The CDR3 totals 14 residues. Trimming at V came to 2 bases and at J to 6 bases, leaving 2 bases not matched to a gene. Germline CDR1 and CDR2: SGHRS and YFSETQ.

Points on this clone: A junction boundary mismatches the germline segment, possibly from a read error. The J gene is TRBJ2-7, the V gene TRBV7-9; D is possibly TRBD1 (5 bases). CDR1 is SEHNR, CDR2 FQNEAQ, per germline (reference sequence). There are 13 residues in the CDR3. The CDR3 DNA follows: TGTGCCAGCAGCGGAGCGAACAGGCCGCTTGTTCACTTC. Residues: CASSGANRPLVHF.

The J gene is TRBJ2-1, the V gene TRBV2; D is possibly TRBD2 (6 bases). CDR3 length: 14 amino acids. The germline V gene has CDR1 SNHLY and CDR2 FYNNEI. Trimming removed 6 bases at V and 7 bases at J, with 16 bases between. CDR3: CASSGGWIGNEQFF. The CDR3 nucleotides read TGTGCCAGCAGCGGGGGATGGATAGGTAATGAGCAGTTCTTC.

The chain carries TRBV19 and TRBJ2-1; 8 bases are a match to TRBD1. The CDR3 runs to 14 residues. With V trimmed by 4 bases and J by 8 bases, 7 bases remained unmatched. The germline gives CDR1 LNHDA, CDR2 SQIVND (reference sequence). The CDR3 DNA is TGTGCCAGTAGTACGGGACAGGACCATCATGAGCAGTTCTTC. It yields the protein CASSTGQDHHEQFF. Filled out from reference TRBV19 and TRBJ2-1, the complete variable domain reads DGGITQSPKYLFRKEGQNVTLSCEQNLNHDAMYWYRQDPGQGLRLIYYSQIVNDFQKGDIAEGYSVSREKKESFPLTVTSAQKNPTAFYLCASSTGQDHHEQFFGPGTRLTVL.

The V gene is TRBV3-1 (or the pseudogene TRBV3-2), the J gene TRBJ2-2, with TRBD2 identical over 10 bases. Germline V gene sequence: CDR1 LGHDT, CDR2 YNNKEL (reference sequence). Trimming removed 3 bases from V and 6 bases from J; junction bases left unmatched: 7. The CDR3 spans 16 residues. CDR3 nucleotides: TGTGCCAGCAGCCAGGCCCCGAGCGGGAGGGCCGGGGAGCTGTTTTTT. This encodes CASSQAPSGRAGELFF.

The CDR3 bases are TGCAGCGTTGAAGGCGGACTAGCGGGAGTAACCCAAGAGACCCAGTACTTC. It specifies CSVEGGLAGVTQETQYF. The rearrangement uses TRBV29-1 and TRBJ2-5; TRBD2 agrees at 13 bases. The CDR3 contains 17 residues. With 1 base clipped from V and 1 base from J, the junction kept 6 bases outside the gene matches. CDR1 is SQVTM, CDR2 ANQGSEA, per germline.

This sequence joins TRBV2 and TRBJ2-3; 9 nucleotides align to TRBD2. Trimming took 4 bases from V and 4 from J; bases not matched to a gene: 3. Germline CDR1 SNHLY, CDR2 FYNNEI. The CDR3 sequence is 14 residues long. CDR3 loop: CASSGVAGADTQYF. The CDR3 DNA follows: TGTGCCAGCAGTGGGGTAGCGGGAGCAGATACGCAGTATTTT.

The chain uses TRBV24-1 and TRBJ2-5; D perhaps matches TRBD1 (7 bases). V lost 2 bases and J 5 bases, leaving 17 bases between the germline ends. The CDR3 extends over 16 amino acids. Germline V CDR1 and CDR2: KGHDR, SFDVKD. Here the CDR3 DNA reads TGTGCCACCAGTGATTCGCGTGAGGGGGCGGGGGAGACCCAGTACTTC. It specifies CATSDSREGAGETQYF.

The chain recombines TRBV3-1 (or the pseudogene TRBV3-2) with TRBJ2-3; 11 bases map to TRBD2. The CDR3 is made up of 16 amino acids. Trimming at V came to 5 bases and at J to 0 bases, leaving 4 bases not matched to a gene. Germline lookup yields CDR1 LGHDT and CDR2 YNNKEL (reference sequence). This CDR3 reads CASSIRTSGSTDTQYF. In nucleotides, the CDR3 is TGTGCCAGCAGCATCAGGACTAGCGGGAGCACAGATACGCAGTATTTT.

The chain links TRBV19 to TRBJ2-5; 10 nucleotides align to TRBD1. Germline V gene lookup returns CDR1 LNHDA and CDR2 SQIVND (reference sequence). This CDR3 is built from 13 residues. V was pared by 5 bases and J by 6 bases, with 3 bases of the junction left unmatched. CDR3 protein: CASSPDRGKTQYF. As DNA, the CDR3 is TGTGCCAGTAGTCCGGACAGGGGGAAGACCCAGTACTTC.

About this clone itself: Germline and junction disagree at one end, which may indicate a read error. The chain recombines TRBV19 with TRBJ2-5, with 10 nucleotides matching TRBD2. Germline CDR1 LNHDA, CDR2 SQIVND (reference sequence). CDR3 size: 16 residues. This CDR3 is CASSEPSGRFQEIQYF. In DNA form, the CDR3 reads TGTGCCAGTAGTGAGCCTAGCGGGAGATTTCAAGAGATCCAGTACTTC.

The V and J genes are TRBV7-6 and TRBJ2-2, with 7 nucleotides matching TRBD2. V dropped 1 base and J dropped 4; count of bases not matched to a gene: 6. CDR1 SGHVS and CDR2 FNYEAQ come from the germline V gene. This CDR3 comprises 16 residues. CDR3 in DNA: TGTGCCAGCAGCTTAGAAGCGGGATCGACCACCGGGGAGCTGTTTTTT. Protein: CASSLEAGSTTGELFF.

The genes are TRBV6-1 and TRBJ2-2; TRBD2 matches at 9 bases. Germline V gene sequence: CDR1 MNHNS, CDR2 SASEGT. The CDR3 sequence is 15 residues long. The V gene end was trimmed by 3 bases and the J gene end by 7 bases; junction bases not matched to a gene: 6. This chain's CDR3 is CASSEAGGGNGELFF. The CDR3 bases are TGTGCCAGCAGTGAGGCGGGAGGGGGAAACGGGGAGCTGTTTTTT.

The sample holds a few counts of this clone. The chain is built from TRBV28 and TRBJ1-1; 7 bases line up with TRBD1. Germline V gene lookup returns CDR1 MDHEN and CDR2 SYDVKM. Trimming took 10 bases from V and 0 from J; bases not matched to a gene: 2. CDR3 length: 12 amino acids. The CDR3 spells CATGTVNTEAFF. The CDR3 region has the DNA TGTGCCACCGGGACAGTGAACACTGAAGCTTTCTTT.

The rearrangement joins TRBV5-1 to TRBJ2-7; TRBD2 agrees at 14 bases. The CDR3 loop spans 18 amino acids. V lost 0 bases, J lost 5 bases, and 10 bases stayed unmatched. Per germline, CDR1 SGHRS and CDR2 YFSETQ. The CDR3 spells CASSLAGGLAGVPNEQYF. Written as DNA, the CDR3 is TGCGCCAGCAGCTTGGCCGGGGGACTAGCGGGAGTCCCCAACGAGCAGTACTTC.

This clone was seen once. This rearrangement joins TRBV5-8 to TRBJ2-5; D remains unclear. Looked up from germline, CDR1 is SGHTS and CDR2 is YDEGEE. The CDR3 is 14 amino acids. V was pared by 0 bases and J by 1 base, with 7 bases between. CDR3 nucleotide sequence: TGTGCCAGCAGCTTGGGACGGGTCCAAGAGACCCAGTACTTC. Its translation is CASSLGRVQETQYF.

V is TRBV11-2 and J is TRBJ2-3, with D unclear. Germline CDR1 SGHAT, CDR2 FQNNGV. The CDR3 is 15 amino acids. V lost 3 bases to trimming and J lost 2 bases, with 12 bases between them. The CDR3 reads CASSFGGSATDTQYF. The CDR3 DNA reads as TGTGCCAGCAGCTTTGGCGGAAGCGCCACAGATACGCAGTATTTT.

In DNA, the CDR3 is TGTGCCAGCAGAATCGGACAGGGGAACACTGAAGCTTTCTTT. Translated: CASRIGQGNTEAFF. The chain uses TRBV7-2 and TRBJ1-1, with TRBD1 matching 8 bases. Germline lookup yields CDR1 SGHTA and CDR2 FQGNSA. V shed 6 bases and J 1 base; nucleotides not matched to a gene: 4. The CDR3 is 14 amino acids.

The chain couples TRBV23-1 to TRBJ2-3; 10 bases agree with TRBD2. TRBV23-1 is labeled an ORF, and its function is uncertain. The ends lost 4 bases at V and 5 bases at J; junction bases unmatched: 3. The CDR3 loop spans 14 amino acids. This CDR3 reads CASSPLAGEDTQYF. In DNA, the CDR3 is TGCGCCAGCAGTCCGCTAGCGGGGGAAGATACGCAGTATTTT.

This clone has only one observation. V gene TRBV7-9 combines with J gene TRBJ1-2; D unresolved. CDR1 and CDR2 (germline): SEHNR, FQNEAQ (reference sequence). The CDR3 spans 15 residues. Trimming cost V 1 base and J 5 bases, with 14 bases left between them. CDR3 bases: TGTGCCAGCAGCTTAGGGGTGGCAGGAAAATATGGCTACACCTTC. Protein sequence: CASSLGVAGKYGYTF.

The rearrangement uses TRBV7-2 and TRBJ2-1; 16 bases line up with TRBD2. The CDR3 spans 18 residues. In germline, CDR1 is SGHTA, CDR2 FQGNSA. V shed 5 bases, J shed 10 bases, and the junction held 14 bases outside the gene matches. The CDR3 nucleotides are TGTGCCAGCAGCCAACGTCCCGGGACTAGCGGGAGGGTGGGGGAGCAGTTCTTC. It yields the protein CASSQRPGTSGRVGEQFF.